This TCR beta chain was sequenced in a study of cytomegalovirus exposure and HLA in healthy donors. On the study more broadly: An early release of data contained around 80 million unique TCRs, which came from HLA-typed donors. In terms of ancestry, the Caucasian-associated cluster contained 81% of the roughly 400 genotyped donors.

The study ran its PCR with 60 Vbeta and 13 Jbeta primers. Sequenced by immunoSEQ multiplex PCR; TCRdb stores in-frame clones only, minus some. This table holds about 140,000 clones, approximately 60% found once. Germline values: CDR1 SGHVS, CDR2 FNYEAQ. This CDR3 has 14 residues. The V and J ends lost 5 bases and 6 bases, in that order; junction bases with no gene match: 5. The specimen sequenced was PBMCs. The TCR sequence derives from a human donor in good health. The chain employs TRBV7-6 and TRBJ1-4, with 8 bases that match TRBD1. In DNA form, the CDR3 reads TGTGCCAGCAGCCGGACAGGGAGAGATGAAAAACTGTTTTTT. Translating it yields CASSRTGRDEKLFF.